The T cell receptor beta chain under discussion was sequenced for a study of breast tumors, draining lymph nodes, adjacent tissues. The lymph nodes were axillary draining lymph nodes from breast cancer patients. As concerns this clonotype: Its antigen is still unknown.

Germline V gives CDR1 MNHEY, CDR2 SVGEGT. The CDR3 runs 15 residues. The V end was cut by 9 bases, the J end by 0 bases, with 14 bases between. Using its own MiXCR run on the multiplex PCR reads, TCRdb lists one record per CDR3 protein. Here the sample spans about 89,000 distinct CDR3 sequences, approximately 29% being singletons. Notes on the study in general: The lymph node origin of tumor T cells was framed as consistent with a hypothesis, not demonstrated. Tumors had less TCR diversity than lymph nodes, more than nontumor tissue. Compared with basal-like, luminal-like tumors shared significantly more repertoire with nontumor tissue.

The sequencing input was axillary lymph node tissue. The J gene is TRBJ2-2, the V gene TRBV6-2 or TRBV6-3; D remains unclear. The sequence was collected from a female donor with breast cancer. Some clones in this sample may be carry-over from other donors' samples. This CDR3 is CASSLRPTNTGELFF. For the CDR3, the DNA is TGTGCCAGTAGCCTTCGGCCCACGAACACCGGGGAGCTGTTTTTT.